These 9 T cell receptor beta chains share one sample of origin, sequenced in a study of CD8 T cells in Susac syndrome. Reverse transcription of about 0.45 to 1 ug RNA was carried out with random hexamers. TCRdb reanalysed the immunoSEQ multiplex PCR reads using MiXCR and keeps one entry per CDR3 protein. The sample contains 250,000 to 300,000 distinct CDR3 sequences, around 91% of which appear only once. The sample comprised CD8+ T cells from PBMCs. These receptors were obtained from a human donor with multiple sclerosis.

This chain uses TRBV5-6 with TRBJ2-1; D not resolved. The CDR3 length is 14 residues. Germline V gene sequence: CDR1 SGHDT, CDR2 YYEEEE. Deletions cut 0 bases from V and 4 bases from J, with 8 bases between. CDR3 loop: CASSLEGSYNEQFF. In DNA form, the CDR3 reads TGTGCCAGCAGCTTGGAAGGGTCTTACAATGAGCAGTTCTTC.

This sequence joins TRBV27 and TRBJ2-1, with 14 bases lining up with TRBD2. The germline V gene has CDR1 MNHEY and CDR2 SMNVEV (reference sequence). V dropped 4 bases and J dropped 7; count of bases not matched to a gene: 3. The CDR3 spans 15 residues. CDR3 loop: CASSWGLAGANEQFF. CDR3 DNA: TGTGCCAGCAGTTGGGGACTAGCGGGAGCAAATGAGCAGTTCTTC.

This chain connects TRBV28 to TRBJ1-1; D is ambiguous. Germline CDR1 and CDR2: MDHEN and SYDVKM. With 7 bases removed from V and 0 bases from J, the gap between germline ends came to 9 bases. CDR3 length: 13 amino acids. The CDR3 protein is CASNPSMNTEAFF. In DNA, the CDR3 is TGTGCCAGCAATCCGTCCATGAACACTGAAGCTTTCTTT.

The chain couples TRBV7-6 to TRBJ2-7; D not resolved. CDR1 and CDR2 (germline): SGHVS, FNYEAQ. Between the trimmed V and J ends, which lost 5 bases and 5 bases, there was a span of 16 bases. The CDR3 contains 14 residues. The CDR3 region is CASSKTESTHEQYF. As DNA, the CDR3 is TGTGCCAGCAGCAAAACAGAGTCGACCCACGAGCAGTACTTC.

The genes are TRBV4-2 and TRBJ1-1; D not certain. V was pared by 0 bases and J by 6 bases, with 14 bases between. This CDR3 comprises 15 residues. Germline lookup yields CDR1 LGHNA and CDR2 YNFKEQ. For the CDR3, the DNA is TGTGCCAGCAGCCAAGAGGACTTGATTAGCGCTGAAGCTTTCTTT. This codes for CASSQEDLISAEAFF.

The chain carries TRBV6-1 and TRBJ2-3; D perhaps matches TRBD2 (6 bases). Germline-derived CDR1 and CDR2 are MNHNS and SASEGT. V lost 1 base, J lost 3 bases, and 14 bases lay in between. The CDR3 is 16 amino acids. In DNA form, the CDR3 reads TGTGCCAGCAGTGAAGGACAGACGGGGAGGACAGATACGCAGTATTTT. Amino acid sequence: CASSEGQTGRTDTQYF.

The chain combines TRBV24-1 with TRBJ2-1; no definite D call. In germline, CDR1 is KGHDR, CDR2 SFDVKD. Trimming shortened V by 9 bases and J by 5 bases, and 19 bases separated the two germline ends. The CDR3 has 15 residues. The CDR3 nucleotides are TGTGCCACCGGTCTCGCCCGCGACACCCACAATGAGCAGTTCTTC. Its translation is CATGLARDTHNEQFF.

The rearrangement links TRBV13 to TRBJ2-7; no firm D call. Trimming pared 4 bases from V and 3 bases from J, leaving 13 bases between. The CDR3 loop spans 14 amino acids. Germline V gives CDR1 PRHDT, CDR2 FYEKMQ (reference sequence). The DNA for the CDR3 is TGTGCCAGCAGCTCCACGGAGACAAACTACGAGCAGTACTTC. Protein sequence: CASSSTETNYEQYF.

This chain connects TRBV20-1 to TRBJ1-1, with 9 nucleotides matching TRBD1. The trim removed 1 base at V and 4 bases at J, leaving 7 bases unmatched. This CDR3 region has 15 residues. Germline V lookup: CDR1 DFQATT, CDR2 SNEGSKA (reference sequence). The CDR3 DNA follows: TGCAGTGCTAGAGGGGACAGGGAGAGGATCACTGAAGCTTTCTTT. It translates to CSARGDRERITEAFF.